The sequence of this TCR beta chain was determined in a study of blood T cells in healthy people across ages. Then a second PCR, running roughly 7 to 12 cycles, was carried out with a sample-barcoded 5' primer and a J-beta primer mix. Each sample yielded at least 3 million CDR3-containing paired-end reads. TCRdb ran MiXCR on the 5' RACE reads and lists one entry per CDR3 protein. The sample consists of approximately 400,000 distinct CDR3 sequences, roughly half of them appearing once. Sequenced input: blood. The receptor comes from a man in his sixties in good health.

CDR3 DNA sequence: TGCAGTGTTCCCCGCCGGAGGAGCGGGAGGAACGAGCAGTACTTC. The encoded protein is CSVPRRRSGRNEQYF. V gene TRBV20-1 combines with J gene TRBJ2-5; 9 positions match TRBD2. Near its end, the DNA agrees better with TRBJ2-7, so the J call may be wrong. In germline, CDR1 is DFQATT, CDR2 SNEGSKA (reference sequence). The CDR3 is made up of 15 amino acids.